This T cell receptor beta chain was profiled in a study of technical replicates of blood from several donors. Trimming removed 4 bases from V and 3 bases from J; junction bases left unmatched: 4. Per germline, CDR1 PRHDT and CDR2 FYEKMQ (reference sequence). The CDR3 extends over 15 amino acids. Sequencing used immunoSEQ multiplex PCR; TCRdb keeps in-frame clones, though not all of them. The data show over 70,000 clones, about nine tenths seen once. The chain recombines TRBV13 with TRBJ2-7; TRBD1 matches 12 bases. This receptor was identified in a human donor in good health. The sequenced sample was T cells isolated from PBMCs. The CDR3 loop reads CASSYRDRGLYEQYF. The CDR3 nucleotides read TGTGCCAGCAGCTACCGGGACAGGGGGCTCTACGAGCAGTACTTC.